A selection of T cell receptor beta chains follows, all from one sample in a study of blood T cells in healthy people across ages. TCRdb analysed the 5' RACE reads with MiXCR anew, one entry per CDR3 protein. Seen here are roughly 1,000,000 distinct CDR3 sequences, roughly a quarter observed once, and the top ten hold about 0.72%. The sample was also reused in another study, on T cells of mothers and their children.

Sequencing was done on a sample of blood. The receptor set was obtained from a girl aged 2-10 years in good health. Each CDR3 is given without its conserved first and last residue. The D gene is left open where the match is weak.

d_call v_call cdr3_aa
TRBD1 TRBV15 ATSSRQGFNYGYT
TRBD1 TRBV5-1 ASSWTLQGVETQY
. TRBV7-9 ASSLLEGGHLTH
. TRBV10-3 ATQPDEPTMWNVDYGYT
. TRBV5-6 ASSQGQNTEAF
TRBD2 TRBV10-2 ASSETQGLAGRRY
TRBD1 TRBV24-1 ATSDSGQGANTGELF
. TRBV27 ASSFGTSFNEQF
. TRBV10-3 AVSGGTDTQY
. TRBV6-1 ASSPYPSEGALGYNEQF
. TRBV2 ASTAEITDTQY
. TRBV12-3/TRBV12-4 ASSYPPREQY
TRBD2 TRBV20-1 SARTSGRSDEQF
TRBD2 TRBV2 ASGETSGAYNEQF
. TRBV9 ASSVSGSRTEAF
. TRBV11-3 ASSLDGKPSYEQY
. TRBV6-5 ASSYLALTGELF
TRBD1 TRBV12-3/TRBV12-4 ASSPRDRGWRFGSYEQY
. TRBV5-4 ASSYSGNAEAF
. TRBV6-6 ASSPGPPAQY
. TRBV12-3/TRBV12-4 ASSLQASYEQY
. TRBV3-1 ASSQITGLGEQY
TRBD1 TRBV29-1 SVEGTGGTEAF
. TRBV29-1 SVTLVVGRGYT
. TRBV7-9 ASRTTNDGAEAF
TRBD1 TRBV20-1 SARDPDRVAEAF
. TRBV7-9 ASSTEDNEQF
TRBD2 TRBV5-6 ASSFLRTSGAYEQY
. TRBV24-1 ATMESGRSDTQY
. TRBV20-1 SALRAPGKETQY
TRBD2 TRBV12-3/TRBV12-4 ASSLLWQRGASTDTQY
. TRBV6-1 ASIADGFNYGYT
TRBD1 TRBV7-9 ASSPLIQGVGEKLF
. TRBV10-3 ATQLGGTYEQY
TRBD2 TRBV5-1 ASILTSGVYNEQF
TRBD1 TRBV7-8 ASSATNRGASLTDTQY
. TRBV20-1 SASDSGGNTEAF